This T cell receptor (beta chain) was identified during a study of OX40 agonist ivuxolimab in advanced cancers. Study-level points and caveats: Clonal expansion in partial responders at 0.1-3.0 mg/kg ranked among the lowest. With doses of 0.1 to 3.0 mg/kg, CD4+ and CD8+ blood T cells had undergone clonal expansion by week 6.

Autoimmune disease history or systemic immunosuppression led to patient exclusion. Trimming removed 5 bases at V and 4 bases at J, with 14 bases between. The CDR3 contains 14 residues. The germline gives CDR1 MDHEN, CDR2 SYDVKM. This clone was observed a few times. The antigen is not known. Assay used: immunoSEQ multiplex PCR; TCRdb lists only in-frame clones, some missing. The sample carries around 95,000 clones, approximately 90% recorded once. The source was CD4+ or CD8+ T cells sorted from blood, collected in a trial of the OX40 agonist ivuxolimab. V is TRBV28 and J is TRBJ1-1, with D perhaps matching TRBD1 (6 bases). This clonotype was obtained from an adult with an advanced solid tumor such as melanoma, head and neck, liver or kidney cancer. CDR3: CASSPLTGRTEAFF. The DNA for the CDR3 is TGTGCCAGCAGTCCCCTGACAGGACGCACTGAAGCTTTCTTT.